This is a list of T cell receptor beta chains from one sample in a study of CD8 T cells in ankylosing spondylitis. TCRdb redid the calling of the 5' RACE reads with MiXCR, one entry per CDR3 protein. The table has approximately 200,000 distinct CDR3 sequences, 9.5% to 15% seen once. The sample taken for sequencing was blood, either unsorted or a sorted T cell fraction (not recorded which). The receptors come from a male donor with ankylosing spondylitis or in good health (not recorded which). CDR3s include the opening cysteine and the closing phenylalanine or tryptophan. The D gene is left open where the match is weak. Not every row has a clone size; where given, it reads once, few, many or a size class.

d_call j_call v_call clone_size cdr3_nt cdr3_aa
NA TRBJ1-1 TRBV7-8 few TGTGCCAGCAGCTTAACCGGCCGGAGGGACACTGAAGCTTTCTTT CASSLTGRRDTEAFF
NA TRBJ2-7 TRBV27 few TGTGCCAGCAGTTTATCGGTTGGGTACGAGCAGTACTTC CASSLSVGYEQYF
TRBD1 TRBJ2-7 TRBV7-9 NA TGTGCCAGCAGTTCAAACGGGACAGGGCCCTACGAGCAGTACTTC CASSSNGTGPYEQYF
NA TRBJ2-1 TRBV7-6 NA TGTGCCAGCAGCTTAGTAGCAGGGAGCGATGAGCAGTTCTTC CASSLVAGSDEQFF
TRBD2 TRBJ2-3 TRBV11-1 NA TGTGCCAGCAGCTCACTAGCGGGGGGTCCAAGATACACAGATACGCAGTATTTT CASSSLAGGPRYTDTQYF
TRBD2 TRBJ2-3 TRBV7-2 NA TGTGCCAGCAGCTTAGAACTAGCGGGATTAGATACGCAGTATTTT CASSLELAGLDTQYF
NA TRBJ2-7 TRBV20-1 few TGCAGTGCTTTAGACGGCTCTAGGGACTACGAGCAGTACTTC CSALDGSRDYEQYF
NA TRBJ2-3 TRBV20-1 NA TGCAGTGCATGTAGCGGCACAGATACGCAGTATTTT CSACSGTDTQYF
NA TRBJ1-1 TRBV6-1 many TGTGCCAGCAGGGTAGGACGGATGCAAGCCCTGAACACTGAAGCTTTCTTT CASRVGRMQALNTEAFF
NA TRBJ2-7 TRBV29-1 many TGCAGCGCCCAGGCGGCAGGGGATTTCTACGAGCAGTACTTC CSAQAAGDFYEQYF
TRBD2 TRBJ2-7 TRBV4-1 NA TGCGCCAGCAGCCATTTAGCGGGAGTCTCCTACGAGCAGTACTTC CASSHLAGVSYEQYF
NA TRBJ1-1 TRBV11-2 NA TGTGCCAGCAGCCATACGATGGACGGAGGGGGCACTGAAGCTTTCTTT CASSHTMDGGGTEAFF
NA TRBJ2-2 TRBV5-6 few TGTGCCAGCAGCTTTGGGGTTGTTGACGGGGAGCTGTTTTTT CASSFGVVDGELFF
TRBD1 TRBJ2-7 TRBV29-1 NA TGCAGCGCGGGACAGGGGATCCTATCCTACGAGCAGTACTTC CSAGQGILSYEQYF
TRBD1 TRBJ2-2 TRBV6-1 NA TGTGCCAGCAGTAATAGACAGGGGGCTAACGGGGAGCTGTTTTTT CASSNRQGANGELFF
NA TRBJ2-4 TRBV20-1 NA TGCAGTGCTAGGACCACAGGGCTAGCCAAAAACATTCAGTACTTC CSARTTGLAKNIQYF
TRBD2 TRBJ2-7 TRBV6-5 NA TGTGCCAGCAGTTACTCTGAGTGGCCTAGCGGGCAGAGCTCCTACGAGCAGTACTTC CASSYSEWPSGQSSYEQYF
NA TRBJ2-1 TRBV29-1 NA TGCAGCGGGCAGAGGGGTTACAATGAGCAGTTCTTC CSGQRGYNEQFF
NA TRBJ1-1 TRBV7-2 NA TGTGCCAGCAGCTGGAACAGTTTAGGCGCTGAAGCTTTCTTT CASSWNSLGAEAFF
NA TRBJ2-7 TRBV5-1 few TGCGCCAGCAGCTTGGACGCGGGCTCCCTATACGAGCAGTACTTC CASSLDAGSLYEQYF
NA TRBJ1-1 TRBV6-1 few TGTGCCAGCAGGCAGGGGCGCACCACTGAAGCTTTCTTT CASRQGRTTEAFF
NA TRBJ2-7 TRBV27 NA TGTGCCAGCAGTTTGGAGGGGCGTTTGTACGAGCAGTACTTC CASSLEGRLYEQYF
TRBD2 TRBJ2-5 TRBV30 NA TGTGCCTGGACTGGGGGGAGGGGAGGAGAGACCCATTACTTC CAWTGGRGGETHYF
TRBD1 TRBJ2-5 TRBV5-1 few TGCGCCAGCAGCATAGGGACAGAGCAAGAGACCCAGTACTTC CASSIGTEQETQYF